These 15 T cell receptor beta chains originate from one sample sequenced in a study of response to subunit inactivated influenza vaccine (dated by TCRdb to about 2018). Libraries were made using RT-PCR. Data came from an Illumina HiSeq 2500. TCRdb reran the public reads through fastp at Q25 and MiXCR, keeping productive beta chains. Every CDR3 protein is listed once, alongside the most common genes and DNA of its rows. This sample is represented by approximately 520,000 distinct CDR3 sequences; less than 30% of them were singletons. The ten largest clonotypes hold 1.5% to 2% of the sample. Sequenced here: CD4+ T cells sorted from PBMCs, sampled less than 6 days after vaccination. The receptors shown here come from a man in his fifties who received an inactivated influenza vaccine. Donor details come from another sample of the same person, matched by shared clones.

The chain employs TRBV20-1 and TRBJ1-2; D might be TRBD1 (5 bases). V was clipped by 3 bases and J by 7 bases, with 12 bases between them. The germline V gene encodes CDR1 DFQATT and CDR2 SNEGSKA (reference sequence). CDR3 size: 12 residues. CDR3 sequence (DNA): TGCAGTGCTAGGGGCAGGGTCTCTGGCTACACCTTC. Protein: CSARGRVSGYTF.

This clonotype was found a few times. The rearrangement uses TRBV6-1 and TRBJ2-3; D is possibly TRBD1 or TRBD2 (5 bases each). CDR3 length: 13 amino acids. The V end lost 2 bases, the J end lost 4 bases, and 7 bases lay between the germline ends. Looked up from germline, CDR1 is MNHNS and CDR2 is SASEGT. The DNA for the CDR3 is TGTGCCAGCAGTGAACAGGGAGCAGATACGCAGTATTTT. This encodes CASSEQGADTQYF.

V and J are TRBV5-1 and TRBJ2-1, with D possibly matching TRBD1 (6 bases). CDR1 and CDR2 from the germline V gene are SGHRS and YFSETQ. This CDR3 contains 17 residues. The V end lost 1 base, the J end lost 0 bases, and 14 bases lay between the germline ends. In DNA, the CDR3 is TGCGCCAGCAGCTTGAGGGGTGACAGGAGCTCCTACAATGAGCAGTTCTTC. It is translated as CASSLRGDRSSYNEQFF. The variable domain in full, with the rest retrieved from reference TRBV5-1 and TRBJ2-1, is KAGVTQTPRYLIKTRGQQVTLSCSPISGHRSVSWYQQTPGQGLQFLFEYFSETQRNKGNFPGRFSGRQFSNSRSEMNVSTLELGDSALYLCASSLRGDRSSYNEQFFGPGTRLTVL.

The gene calls are TRBV5-6 and TRBJ1-5; 8 bases map to TRBD1. The CDR3 is 14 residues long. From germline, CDR1 is SGHDT and CDR2 YYEEEE. After removal of 5 bases from V and 5 bases from J, the junction contained 6 bases not matched to a gene. The CDR3 protein is CASSHGQGDQPQHF. CDR3 DNA: TGTGCCAGCAGTCACGGACAGGGCGATCAGCCCCAGCATTTT.

This clonotype was detected only a few times. The V gene is TRBV15, the J gene TRBJ2-7, with a tentative D call TRBD1 (8 bases). V was shortened by 1 base and J by 7 bases, with 17 bases between the two germline ends. Per germline, CDR1 LNHNV and CDR2 YYDKDF (reference sequence). There are 15 residues in the CDR3. CDR3 in amino acids: CATSRGLTGGGEQYF. DNA of the CDR3: TGTGCCACCAGCAGAGGTCTTACAGGGGGAGGGGAGCAGTACTTC. The variable domain in full, completed from reference TRBV15 and TRBJ2-7, reads DAMVIQNPRYQVTQFGKPVTLSCSQTLNHNVMYWYQQKSSQAPKLLFHYYDKDFNNEADTPDNFQSRRPNTSFCFLDIRSPGLGDTAMYLCATSRGLTGGGEQYFGPGTRLTVT.

This clonotype came up once. The chain uses TRBV2 and TRBJ2-7; 13 bases match TRBD2. The V gene end was trimmed by 8 bases and the J gene end by 3 bases; junction bases not matched to a gene: 4. Germline CDR1 reads SNHLY; CDR2 reads FYNNEI. The CDR3 spans 14 residues. CDR3 protein: CASGTSGTNYEQYF. CDR3 sequence (DNA): TGTGCCAGCGGGACTAGCGGGACCAACTACGAGCAGTACTTC. Drawing the rest from reference TRBV2 and TRBJ2-7, the complete variable domain is EPEVTQTPSHQVTQMGQEVILRCVPISNHLYFYWYRQILGQKVEFLVSFYNNEISEKSEIFDDQFSVERPDGSNFTLKIRSTKLEDSAMYFCASGTSGTNYEQYFGPGTRLTVT.

This clonotype came up a few times. This chain uses TRBV4-2 with TRBJ2-1; 9 bases line up with TRBD2. CDR1 is LGHNA, CDR2 YNFKEQ, per germline. The CDR3 runs to 16 residues. V lost 3 bases and J lost 6; bases outside the gene matches: 9. CDR3 DNA: TGTGCCAGCAGCCACGAACCTAGCGGGGTACTCAATGAGCAGTTCTTC. Its protein product is CASSHEPSGVLNEQFF.

This clonotype was observed a few times. The V gene is TRBV15, the J gene TRBJ2-5; D not certain. In germline, CDR1 is LNHNV, CDR2 YYDKDF (reference sequence). The V end lost 0 bases, the J end lost 6 bases, and 8 bases lay between the germline ends. The CDR3 has 13 residues. In DNA, the CDR3 is TGTGCCACCAGCAGAGACGCCGTCCAGACCCAGTACTTC. Translation: CATSRDAVQTQYF.

The sample holds a few counts of this clonotype. The chain employs TRBV5-1 and TRBJ2-2; no clear D. The V end was cut by 6 bases, the J end by 2 bases, with 14 bases between. The CDR3 totals 15 residues. The V gene's germline CDR1 is SGHRS and CDR2 YFSETQ. CDR3 amino acids: CASTPSNENTGELFF. The DNA of the CDR3 is TGCGCCAGCACCCCCTCGAACGAAAACACCGGGGAGCTGTTTTTT. Supplemented by reference TRBV5-1 and TRBJ2-2, the full variable domain reads KAGVTQTPRYLIKTRGQQVTLSCSPISGHRSVSWYQQTPGQGLQFLFEYFSETQRNKGNFPGRFSGRQFSNSRSEMNVSTLELGDSALYLCASTPSNENTGELFFGEGSRLTVL.

The table lists this clonotype with a few counts. The CDR3 coding sequence is TGCGCCAGCAGTACAACGCCGGCCCCAGAGACCCAGTACTTC. This codes for CASSTTPAPETQYF. V is TRBV5-1 and J is TRBJ2-5; D remains unclear. This CDR3 spans 14 amino acids. V dropped 5 bases and J dropped 4 bases, with 15 bases sitting between them. Germline assignment: CDR1 SGHRS and CDR2 YFSETQ.

This clonotype was counted between two and nine times. The chain is built from TRBV5-1 and TRBJ2-7; 14 nucleotides align to TRBD2. The length of the CDR3 is 16 residues. The germline V gene encodes CDR1 SGHRS and CDR2 YFSETQ. The V gene end was trimmed by 4 bases and the J gene end by 4 bases; junction bases not matched to a gene: 7. The DNA of the CDR3 is TGCGCCAGCAGCCAATCGACTAGCGGGAGGGCGTACGAGCAGTACTTC. Protein sequence: CASSQSTSGRAYEQYF.

V usage is TRBV19 and J usage is TRBJ2-7, with 11 positions matching TRBD2. CDR1 and CDR2 from the germline V gene are LNHDA and SQIVND (reference sequence). The CDR3 covers 19 residues. V gave up 0 bases and J gave up 0 bases; unmatched junction bases: 10. CDR3 sequence: CASSIDNWTSGSYSYEQYF. Here the CDR3 DNA reads TGTGCCAGTAGTATAGACAACTGGACTAGCGGGTCTTACTCCTACGAGCAGTACTTC.

This clonotype was detected a few times. The chain uses TRBV29-1 and TRBJ2-5, with TRBD1 matching over 7 bases. The germline CDR1 and CDR2 sequences are SQVTM and ANQGSEA. V was pared by 4 bases and J by 5 bases, with 4 bases of the junction left unmatched. The CDR3 runs 12 residues. This CDR3 reads CSVVGGRETQYF. The CDR3, as DNA: TGCAGCGTTGTAGGGGGCCGGGAGACCCAGTACTTC.

V usage is TRBV10-3 and J usage is TRBJ2-5; tentatively, D is TRBD1 (6 bases). This CDR3 contains 14 residues. Between the trimmed V and J ends, which lost 6 bases and 1 base, there was a span of 12 bases. Germline CDR1 and CDR2: ENHRY and SYGVKD. CDR3 nucleotides: TGTGCCATCAGAAGAGCGGACAGCCAAGAGACCCAGTACTTC. This encodes CAIRRADSQETQYF.

In this sample, this clonotype turned up a few times. This chain links TRBV5-1 with TRBJ1-2, with TRBD1 matching 7 bases. This CDR3 region has 14 residues. Germline V lookup: CDR1 SGHRS, CDR2 YFSETQ. V trimming: 4 bases; J trimming: 4 bases; junction bases outside the gene matches: 7. CDR3 nucleotides: TGCGCCAGCAGCAAAGACAGGGCCATCTATGGCTACACCTTC. Translation: CASSKDRAIYGYTF.